The 17 T cell receptor beta chains below were found in one sample sequenced in a study of T cells in Graves' hyperthyroidism and ophthalmopathy. Researchers took RNA transcripts and amplified the TCR beta CDR3 regions from them. Researchers ran a first-round RT-PCR on the TCR CDR3 using the HTBI primer set. TCRdb reanalysed the multiplex PCR reads using MiXCR and keeps one entry per CDR3 protein. This sample has about 610,000 distinct CDR3 sequences, with under 60% found just once. Sequencing used peripheral blood or thyroid tissue (not recorded which). The receptors here all came from a young woman with Graves' hyperthyroidism.

The chain carries TRBV20-1 and TRBJ2-3, with 12 nucleotides matching TRBD2. V trimming: 3 bases; J trimming: 6 bases; junction bases outside the gene matches: 10. Looked up from germline, CDR1 is DFQATT and CDR2 is SNEGSKA (reference sequence). This CDR3 comprises 16 residues. The CDR3 region has the DNA TGCAGTGCTAGTGCGAGACTAGCGGGAGAAAGGGATACGCAGTATTTT. Its translation is CSASARLAGERDTQYF.

This clonotype was counted ten times or more. This chain links TRBV20-1 with TRBJ1-4; the match to TRBD1 covers 8 bases. Per the germline V gene, CDR1 is DFQATT and CDR2 is SNEGSKA (reference sequence). The trim removed 3 bases at V and 4 bases at J, leaving 4 bases unmatched. CDR3 size: 14 residues. CDR3 protein: CSARTGDLNEKLFF. DNA for the CDR3: TGCAGTGCTAGGACAGGGGATCTTAATGAAAAACTGTTTTTT.

This clonotype occurred many times. This chain uses TRBV11-2 with TRBJ1-5; no reliable D call. The CDR3 has 13 residues. The V and J ends lost 5 bases and 6 bases respectively, with 11 bases between them. Germline V gene lookup returns CDR1 SGHAT and CDR2 FQNNGV. The CDR3 region has the DNA TGTGCCAGCAGCCGCCGACCAGGTCAGCCCCAGCATTTT. Translation: CASSRRPGQPQHF.

The chain joins TRBV20-1 to TRBJ1-1, with a tentative D call TRBD1 (6 bases). From germline, CDR1 is DFQATT and CDR2 SNEGSKA (reference sequence). This CDR3 region has 12 residues. Trimming removed 2 bases at V and 5 bases at J, with 9 bases between. The CDR3 protein is CSARKGVTEAFF. The CDR3 coding sequence is TGCAGTGCTAGAAAGGGGGTAACTGAAGCTTTCTTT.

This chain connects TRBV10-3 to TRBJ1-2; TRBD1 agrees at 7 bases. This CDR3 has 16 residues. Germline CDR1 ENHRY, CDR2 SYGVKD. Unmatched junction bases numbered 4, after V lost 0 bases and J lost 0 bases. CDR3 bases: TGTGCCATCAGTGAGTCGGACAGGACTACTAACTATGGCTACACCTTC. Translating it yields CAISESDRTTNYGYTF.

This clonotype was detected many times. The rearrangement links TRBV6-6 to TRBJ2-7; D possibly uses TRBD1 or TRBD2 (5 bases each). The CDR3 is 14 amino acids. Trimming stripped 5 bases from V and 7 bases from J, with 18 bases between. From germline, CDR1 is MNHNY and CDR2 SVGAGI (reference sequence). As DNA, the CDR3 is TGTGCCAGCAGTGAGTATGAGGGGATGGGGGAGCAGTACTTC. It encodes CASSEYEGMGEQYF.

This clonotype showed up many times. V is TRBV4-2 and J is TRBJ2-7, with D perhaps matching TRBD2 (5 bases). The CDR3 extends over 16 amino acids. Trimming pared 1 base from V and 2 bases from J, leaving 15 bases between. CDR1 LGHNA and CDR2 YNFKEQ come from the germline V gene. The CDR3 DNA reads TGTGCCAGCAGCCAAGCTATGCGGGTGTTGACCTACGAGCAGTACTTC. As protein: CASSQAMRVLTYEQYF.

The chain has TRBV7-9 and TRBJ1-2; D is ambiguous. Between the trimmed V and J ends, which lost 1 base and 14 bases, there was a span of 11 bases. There are 11 residues in the CDR3. CDR1 and CDR2 from the germline V gene are SEHNR and FQNEAQ (reference sequence). The CDR3 DNA is TGTGCCAGCAGCTTAGTGGGCGATCATACCTTC. Residues: CASSLVGDHTF.

In DNA, the CDR3 is TGTGCCAGCAGCTCACCCATATCTGGGGGGGTGAGCACTGAAGCTTTCTTT. This sequence encodes CASSSPISGGVSTEAFF. This sequence joins TRBV7-1 and TRBJ1-1; maybe TRBD1 (5 bases). TRBV7-1 is an ORF, with its function uncertain. Trimming took off 2 bases at V and 4 bases at J, with 20 bases between the two ends. The CDR3 runs to 17 residues.

Many counts were recorded for this clonotype. The V call is TRBV5-5, the J call TRBJ1-2; D is uncertain. The CDR3 consists of 14 residues. V was cut by 3 bases and J by 4 bases, with 13 bases left in between. The V gene's germline CDR1 is SGHKS and CDR2 YYEKEE (reference sequence). CDR3 DNA sequence: TGTGCCAGCAGCTCCCGGGTAGGGCTCTATGGCTACACCTTC. Amino acids: CASSSRVGLYGYTF.

This clonotype appeared many times. V usage is TRBV24-1 and J usage is TRBJ1-5; D is uncertain. The CDR3 runs 13 residues. Trimming took 4 bases from V and 4 from J, leaving 7 bases between them. In germline, CDR1 is KGHDR, CDR2 SFDVKD. As DNA, the CDR3 is TGTGCCACCAGTGAAACTCGTAATCAGCCCCAGCATTTT. Amino acids: CATSETRNQPQHF.

Details on this clonotype: A read error is likely, as this CDR3 ends without the conserved phenylalanine or tryptophan. No DNA is shown, since the ends of the CDR3 on it are uncertain; the CDR3 is the one TCRdb lists. The chain links TRBV7-7 to TRBJ1-3; TRBD1 reflects the table's D call only, with no check against the DNA. The CDR3 is 10 amino acids in total, end residues counted. Germline CDR1 is SSHAT and CDR2 is FNYEAQ (reference sequence). The CDR3 here is CASSQGTGGT.

Ten or more counts support this clonotype. This chain uses TRBV7-6 with TRBJ2-7; no clear D gene. Germline V lookup: CDR1 SGHVS, CDR2 FNYEAQ. The CDR3 has 15 amino acids. Trimming took 0 bases from V and 2 from J, leaving 11 bases between them. CDR3 DNA sequence: TGTGCCAGCAGCTTAGCTGAAAGTGGAACCTACGAGCAGTACTTC. This codes for CASSLAESGTYEQYF.

The chain combines TRBV19 with TRBJ1-6; no reliable D call. CDR3 length: 16 amino acids. Germline V gives CDR1 LNHDA, CDR2 SQIVND (reference sequence). V lost 4 bases and J 7 bases, leaving 17 bases between the germline ends. CDR3 sequence reads: CASSTTGTERNSPLHF. The CDR3 DNA is TGTGCCAGTAGTACCACGGGCACAGAGCGGAATTCACCCCTCCACTTT.

The rearrangement joins TRBV19 to TRBJ2-7; 7 nucleotides align to TRBD2. Per the germline V gene, CDR1 is LNHDA and CDR2 is SQIVND (reference sequence). The J segment lost 2 bases and the V segment lost 7 bases, leaving 8 bases of the junction unmatched. The CDR3 loop spans 14 amino acids. The CDR3 region has the DNA TGTGCCAGTAACCCAACTAGCGCTACCTACGAGCAGTACTTC. Translated: CASNPTSATYEQYF.

This clonotype was counted at least ten times. The chain employs TRBV7-2 and TRBJ2-5; 12 nucleotides match TRBD2. Germline values: CDR1 SGHTA, CDR2 FQGNSA. The CDR3 sequence is 15 residues long. Trimming took 6 bases from V and 2 from J; bases not matched to a gene: 4. Written as DNA, the CDR3 is TGTGCCAGCAGACGGACTAGCGGGACACAAGAGACCCAGTACTTC. As protein: CASRRTSGTQETQYF.

The table lists this clonotype with a count of one. This sequence may be a read error, since a much larger clone differs from it by one base. This rearrangement joins TRBV13 to TRBJ2-7; 12 bases line up with TRBD2. The CDR3 consists of 16 residues. In germline, CDR1 is PRHDT, CDR2 FYEKMQ (reference sequence). The CDR3 sequence: CASSSSGRASWYEQHF. CDR3 coding DNA: TGTGCCAGCAGCTCTAGCGGGAGGGCCAGTTGGTACGAGCAGCACTTC.